Following are 12 T cell receptor beta chains from one sample sequenced in a study of T cells in Graves' hyperthyroidism and ophthalmopathy. The TCR beta CDR3 regions underwent amplification using RNA transcripts as the source. The HTBI primer set drove a first-round RT-PCR of the TCR CDR3. A single record per CDR3 protein comes from TCRdb applying MiXCR to the multiplex PCR reads. The data show around 300,000 distinct CDR3 sequences, with about 13% seen just once and 34% held by the top ten. The sample comprised blood. The receptors here all came from a woman aged 40 to 50 with Graves' ophthalmopathy.

The chain couples TRBV7-9 to TRBJ2-6, with TRBD1 matching over 9 bases. Germline assignment: CDR1 SEHNR and CDR2 FQNEAQ (reference sequence). This CDR3 has 19 amino acids. The V and J ends lost 2 bases and 1 base, in that order; junction bases with no gene match: 9. CDR3 DNA: TGTGCCAGCAGCTTATATGTCGGGACAGGGAGATCTGGGGCCAACGTCCTGACTTTC. Protein product: CASSLYVGTGRSGANVLTF.

The chain links TRBV11-3 to TRBJ2-7; TRBD2 might be the D (6 bases). This CDR3 is 13 amino acids long. Germline V gene data show CDR1 as SGHNT and CDR2 as YENEEA. Trimming took off 4 bases at V and 5 bases at J, with 12 bases between the two ends. The CDR3 is CASSSDGEDEQYF. The CDR3 nucleotides are TGTGCCAGCAGCTCCGACGGGGAGGACGAGCAGTACTTC.

On this clonotype itself: A much larger clone sits a single nucleotide away, making a read error possible. The chain joins TRBV2 to TRBJ2-2, with D possibly called TRBD1 or TRBD2 (5 bases each). The CDR3 is 15 amino acids. V was cut by 8 bases and J by 8 bases, with 21 bases left in between. Germline CDR1 reads SNHLY; CDR2 reads FYNNEI. The CDR3 sequence: CASVTTRAGTGELFF. The CDR3 nucleotides are TGTGCCAGCGTCACAACTAGGGCAGGGACGGGGGAGCTGTTTTTT.

This clonotype appeared many times. V usage is TRBV2 and J usage is TRBJ2-7; 11 bases fit TRBD1. The junction had 8 bases not matched to a gene; V was cut back by 2 bases and J by 2 bases. CDR1 is SNHLY, CDR2 FYNNEI, per germline. The CDR3 runs 17 residues. The CDR3 sequence: CASSETRPGQGAYEQYF. In DNA form, the CDR3 reads TGTGCCAGCAGTGAAACCCGGCCGGGACAGGGGGCCTACGAGCAGTACTTC.

This clonotype was recorded at least ten times. The rearrangement uses TRBV7-8 and TRBJ1-6, with D unclear. Trimming took off 1 base at V and 7 bases at J, with 11 bases between the two ends. The germline gives CDR1 SGHVS, CDR2 FQNEAQ. The length of the CDR3 is 15 residues. CDR3 in amino acids: CASSLVQTMNSPLHF. In DNA, the CDR3 is TGTGCCAGCAGCTTAGTCCAGACGATGAATTCACCCCTCCACTTT.

This clonotype was observed at least ten times. This CDR3 is CSARDGGSLTYEQYF. The CDR3 DNA reads as TGCAGTGCTAGAGATGGCGGCAGCCTCACCTACGAGCAGTACTTC. The genes are TRBV20-1 and TRBJ2-7; no definite D call. Trimming left V 0 bases short and J 2 bases short, with 14 bases between. The CDR3 has 15 residues. Germline V gene lookup returns CDR1 DFQATT and CDR2 SNEGSKA (reference sequence).

This clonotype came up many times. The chain joins TRBV24-1 to TRBJ2-5, with 10 nucleotides matching TRBD1. Germline V gene data show CDR1 as KGHDR and CDR2 as SFDVKD. This CDR3 region has 18 residues. J was trimmed by 5 bases and V by 3 bases; bases with no gene match: 14. The CDR3 region has the DNA TGTGCCACCAGTGATATTCCCGGAGGACAGGGGGGGACTGAGACCCAGTACTTC. This translates into CATSDIPGGQGGTETQYF.

This clonotype was found many times. The rearrangement uses TRBV20-1 and TRBJ2-2, with 11 bases matching TRBD2. Unmatched junction bases numbered 3, after V lost 4 bases and J lost 2 bases. Germline CDR1 DFQATT, CDR2 SNEGSKA (reference sequence). The CDR3 sequence is 15 residues long. CDR3 coding DNA: TGCAGTGCTAACGGACTAGCGGGTAACACCGGGGAGCTGTTTTTT. This translates into CSANGLAGNTGELFF.

There are a few counts of this clonotype. V is TRBV20-1 and J is TRBJ1-2; D gene unclear. CDR1 and CDR2 (germline): DFQATT, SNEGSKA (reference sequence). The V end was cut by 0 bases, the J end by 6 bases, with 11 bases between. There are 13 residues in the CDR3. The CDR3, as DNA: TGCAGTGCTAGAGATTTTCCTCTGGATGGCTACACCTTC. This codes for CSARDFPLDGYTF.

The rearrangement links TRBV24-1 to TRBJ2-2; 10 bases line up with TRBD1. The length of the CDR3 is 17 residues. Germline V gene lookup returns CDR1 KGHDR and CDR2 SFDVKD. After removal of 3 bases from V and 6 bases from J, the junction contained 9 bases not matched to a gene. DNA of the CDR3: TGTGCCACCAGTGATCGGACGGGACAGGGGAGGGCCGGGGAGCTGTTTTTT. It yields the protein CATSDRTGQGRAGELFF.

In this sample, this clonotype turned up many times. The rearrangement uses TRBV6-1 and TRBJ2-3; weak D call: TRBD1 (5 bases). From germline, CDR1 is MNHNS and CDR2 SASEGT. V lost 5 bases to trimming and J lost 5 bases, with 11 bases between them. This CDR3 comprises 13 residues. The CDR3 DNA sequence: TGTGCCAGCAGTTTCGACAGTTTAGATACGCAGTATTTT. It encodes CASSFDSLDTQYF.

The chain has TRBV4-1 and TRBJ2-3; TRBD1 is a possible D gene (5 bases). This CDR3 is 14 amino acids long. V was trimmed by 3 bases and J by 4 bases, leaving 11 bases between them. The germline gives CDR1 MGHRA, CDR2 YSYEKL. The CDR3 loop reads CASSQGREADTQYF. The CDR3 DNA follows: TGCGCCAGCAGCCAGGGCAGGGAAGCAGATACGCAGTATTTT.